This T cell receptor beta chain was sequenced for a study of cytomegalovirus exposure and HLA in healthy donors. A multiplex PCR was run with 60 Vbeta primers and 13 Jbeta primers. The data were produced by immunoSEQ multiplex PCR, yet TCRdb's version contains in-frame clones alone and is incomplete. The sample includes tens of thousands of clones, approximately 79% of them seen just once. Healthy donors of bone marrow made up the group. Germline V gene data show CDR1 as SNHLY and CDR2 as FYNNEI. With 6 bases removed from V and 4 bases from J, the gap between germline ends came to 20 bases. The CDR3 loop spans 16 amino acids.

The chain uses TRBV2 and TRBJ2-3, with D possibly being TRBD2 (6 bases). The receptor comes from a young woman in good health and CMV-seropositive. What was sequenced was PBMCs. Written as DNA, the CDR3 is TGTGCCAGCAGCGTCCCTCGACTAGGCGGGGCAGATACGCAGTATTTT. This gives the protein CASSVPRLGGADTQYF.